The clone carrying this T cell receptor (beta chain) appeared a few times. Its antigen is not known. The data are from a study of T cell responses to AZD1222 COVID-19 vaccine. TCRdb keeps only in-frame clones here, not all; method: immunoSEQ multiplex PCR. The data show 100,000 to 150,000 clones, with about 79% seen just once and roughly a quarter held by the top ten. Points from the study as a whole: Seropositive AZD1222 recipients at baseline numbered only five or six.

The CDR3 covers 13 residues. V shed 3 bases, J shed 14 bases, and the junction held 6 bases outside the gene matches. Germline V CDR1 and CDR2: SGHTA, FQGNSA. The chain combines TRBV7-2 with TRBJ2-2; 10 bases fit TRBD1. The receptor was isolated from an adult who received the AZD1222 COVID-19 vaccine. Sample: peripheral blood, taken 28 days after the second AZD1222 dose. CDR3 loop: CASSFMGDRGLFF. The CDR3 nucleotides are TGTGCCAGCAGCTTCATGGGGGACAGGGGACTGTTTTTT. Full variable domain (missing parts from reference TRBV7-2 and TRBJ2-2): GAGVSQSPSNKVTEKGKDVELRCDPISGHTALYWYRQSLGQGLEFLIYFQGNSAPDKSGLPSDRFSAERTGGSVSTLTIQRTQQEDSAVYLCASSFMGDRGLFFGEGSRLTVL.